This is a list of T cell receptor beta chains from one sample in a study of Ad26.COV2.S vaccination and SARS-CoV-2 variants. Libraries were prepared by immunoSEQ multiplex PCR; TCRdb keeps only in-frame clonotypes and omits some of them. Found here are approximately 350,000 clones, roughly 87% of them singletons; the top ten hold more than 3%. The sample consisted of peripheral blood, taken in a trial of Ad26.COV2.S vaccine versus placebo. These receptor sequences come from a person aged 18-65 years who received the Ad26.COV2.S COVID-19 vaccine or a placebo. Each CDR3 is given with its conserved first and last residue.

V: TRBV6-5; CDR3: CAGKGNYNSPLHF
V: TRBV6-4; CDR3: CASSPGSTDTQYF
V: TRBV5-5; CDR3: CASSWGIGDWGQETQYF
V: TRBV19; CDR3: CASSIPGSGYTF
V: TRBV5-1; CDR3: CASSSGQIQETQYF
V: TRBV4-1; CDR3: CASSQEVDSNQPQHF
V: TRBV6-5; CDR3: CASSYRLNTEAFF
V: TRBV7-7; CDR3: CASSLEWGGTDTQYF
V: TRBV13; CDR3: CASSLGTADTGELFF
V: TRBV3-1/TRBV3-2; CDR3: CASSRGGRTEAFF
V: TRBV9; CDR3: CASSVGSTDGYTF
V: TRBV27; CDR3: CASSLSPGGSPLHF
V: TRBV7-6; CDR3: CASSPSQGVSYNSPLHF
V: TRBV5-8; CDR3: CASSLNRVGTGELFF
V: TRBV19; CDR3: CASSIGGRGNTEAFF
V: TRBV6-6; CDR3: CASGLGTADYTF
V: TRBV9; CDR3: CASSVASETSYGYTF
V: TRBV5-1; CDR3: CASSLDAGRTDTQYF
V: TRBV2; CDR3: CASTRVGVHRDTQYF
V: TRBV7-9; CDR3: CASSLFYNTGELFF
V: TRBV7-9; CDR3: CASSITRDNTF
V: TRBV6-5; CDR3: CASSYWTGPSTNEQFF
V: TRBV7-3; CDR3: CASSPSHRTDTQYF
V: TRBV7-8; CDR3: CASGRGDYEQYF
V: TRBV4-3; CDR3: CASSQEGAPSGTDTQYF
V: TRBV7-3; CDR3: CASSLSATSGGGELFF
V: TRBV5-1; CDR3: CASSVGQGRTDTQYF
V: TRBV27; CDR3: CASSLLATGVNTEAFF
V: TRBV4-3; CDR3: CASSQDFTERFYEQYF
V: TRBV5-1; CDR3: CASSSGTGYQETQYF
V: TRBV4-1; CDR3: CASSQARGGQANYEQYF
V: TRBV27; CDR3: CASSRDVGNTEAFF
V: TRBV7-9; CDR3: CASSQTGEGEQYF
V: TRBV9; CDR3: CASSATLGFIMFF
V: TRBV25-1; CDR3: CASSSRTGLAYGYTF
V: TRBV28; CDR3: CASSHRFPGELFF
V: TRBV23-1; CDR3: CASSQSRTELMNTEAFF
V: TRBV30; CDR3: CAGTGGYTF
V: TRBV7-3; CDR3: CASSLSGGPDGYTF
V: TRBV9; CDR3: CASSSPTSGGARPYNEQFF
V: TRBV7-2; CDR3: CASSLQLTNTEAFF
V: TRBV9; CDR3: CASSVSGGKGTDTQYF
V: TRBV13; CDR3: CASSFIEGASANTGELFF
V: TRBV18; CDR3: CASSPTDTQYF
V: TRBV7-9; CDR3: CASSLEGGSSYNEQFF
V: TRBV29-1; CDR3: CSVEGGGALGGYTF
V: TRBV3-1/TRBV3-2; CDR3: CASSQGPWVAGANVLTF
V: TRBV19; CDR3: CASSIGFGNTIYF
V: TRBV6-4; CDR3: CASSDDGSSNTEAFF
V: TRBV2; CDR3: CASKRVVERNTIYF
V: TRBV11-3; CDR3: CASSLGTSGGRDEQFF
V: TRBV12-3/TRBV12-4; CDR3: CASSLSVHEQFF